The rows below give T cell receptor beta chains drawn from one sample of a study of cytomegalovirus exposure and HLA in healthy donors. Produced via immunoSEQ multiplex PCR; TCRdb's table is partial and in-frame only. The sample includes some 250,000 clones, almost 90% of them seen just once. What was sequenced was PBMCs. The receptors here all came from a woman between 18 and 29 years old in good health and CMV-seronegative. Both conserved end residues are part of each CDR3.

V gene	J gene	CDR3 protein
TRBV5-1	TRBJ1-1	CASSLAGNTEAFF
TRBV7-9	TRBJ2-7	CASSRSTGLDEQYF
TRBV27	TRBJ1-1	CASSLSGPSEAFF
TRBV6-1	TRBJ1-6	CASSEGTAFNSPLHF
TRBV28	TRBJ1-6	CASSPQNSPLHF
TRBV5-1	TRBJ2-7	CASSLELGRASSYEQYF
TRBV4-1	TRBJ1-2	CASSQPRDRGYGYTF
TRBV4-1	TRBJ2-1	CASSHVSGRGTYNEQFF
TRBV11-2	TRBJ2-3	CASSFTLQGAGTDTQYF
TRBV5-6	TRBJ1-2	CASSLGQGRGGYTF
TRBV2	TRBJ2-1	CASSETWTSGHNEQFF
TRBV19	TRBJ2-5	CASSQSGVGETQYF
TRBV29-1	TRBJ2-3	CSVEGEADTQYF
TRBV5-1	TRBJ2-1	CASSLGQSSYNEQFF